What follows is one TCR beta chain and its context. Germline-derived CDR1 and CDR2 are MNHEY and SVGAGI. The CDR3 is 15 residues long. Trimming pared 4 bases from V and 3 bases from J, leaving 15 bases between. Original analysis: By means of reference gene primer amplification, nucleated cell counts were estimated. The assay was immunoSEQ multiplex PCR, and TCRdb's table has in-frame clones only and misses some. That table furnishes V, J and clone size, whereas the DNA furnished D and trimming. The data show 29,000 or so clones, with about 91% seen just once and over 2% held by the top ten. The data were taken from a study of blood T cell repertoires in COVID-19. Overall study: The samples span acute and convalescent COVID-19 from the United States, Italy and Spain. PBMCs, B-cell-depleted T cells, or T cells were the source of the cDNA or gDNA that made up the material.

The sample comprised peripheral blood. The chain recombines TRBV6-5 with TRBJ2-5; D might be TRBD1 (6 bases). The TCR was taken from a man over 45 with active COVID-19. The CDR3 loop reads CASSFTGNPEETQYF. The CDR3, as DNA: TGTGCCAGCAGTTTCACAGGGAATCCCGAAGAGACCCAGTACTTC.